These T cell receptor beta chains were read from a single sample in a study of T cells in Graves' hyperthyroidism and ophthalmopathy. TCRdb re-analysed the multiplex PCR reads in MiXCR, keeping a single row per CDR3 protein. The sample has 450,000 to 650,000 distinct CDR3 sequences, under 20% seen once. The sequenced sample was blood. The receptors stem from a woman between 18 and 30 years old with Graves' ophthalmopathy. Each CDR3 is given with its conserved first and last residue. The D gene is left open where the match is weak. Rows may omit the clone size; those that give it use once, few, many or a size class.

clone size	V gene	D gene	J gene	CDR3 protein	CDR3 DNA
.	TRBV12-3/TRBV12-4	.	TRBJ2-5	CASNSDGPVETQYF	TGTGCCAGCAATTCGGACGGGCCAGTCGAGACCCAGTACTTC
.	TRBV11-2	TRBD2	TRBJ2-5	CASSLAGGRGETQYF	TGTGCCAGCAGTTTAGCGGGGGGCCGGGGAGAGACCCAGTACTTC
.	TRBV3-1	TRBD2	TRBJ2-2	CASSLSGGLRDTGELFF	TGTGCCAGCAGCCTTAGCGGGGGGCTTCGGGACACCGGGGAGCTGTTTTTT
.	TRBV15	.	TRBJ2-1	CATSRVGQLYNEQFF	TGTGCCACCAGCAGAGTCGGACAATTATACAATGAGCAGTTCTTC
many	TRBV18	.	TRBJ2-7	CASSPSGGDEQYF	TGTGCCAGCTCACCCTCAGGGGGGGACGAGCAGTACTTC
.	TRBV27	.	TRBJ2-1	CASSLDRQSYNEQFF	TGTGCCAGCAGCCTTGATCGACAGTCCTACAATGAGCAGTTCTTC
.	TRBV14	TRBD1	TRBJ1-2	CASSLRVSPDRGGYTF	TGTGCCAGCAGCCTAAGGGTTTCACCAGACAGGGGCGGCTACACCTTC
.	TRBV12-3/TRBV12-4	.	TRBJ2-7	CASSLGQIITYEQYF	TGTGCCAGCAGTTTAGGACAGATTATAACCTACGAGCAGTACTTC
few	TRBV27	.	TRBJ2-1	CASSLWDSNEQFF	TGTGCCAGCAGTTTATGGGATTCCAATGAGCAGTTCTTC
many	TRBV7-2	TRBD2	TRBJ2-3	CASSLMGLAGTQYF	TGTGCCAGCAGCTTAATGGGACTAGCGGGTACGCAGTATTTT
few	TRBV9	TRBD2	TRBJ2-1	CASSFGLAKVRDEQFF	TGTGCCAGCAGCTTCGGACTAGCTAAGGTGAGGGATGAGCAGTTCTTC